The entry below describes one TCR beta chain. As yet, its antigen is unknown. This could be a read error, since a much larger clone is one nucleotide away. This entry comes from a study of T cells after yellow fever vaccination. Study findings and constraints: The study noted that FACS-sorted repertoires could contain abundant clonotypes contaminating from the bulk population.

Trimming removed 0 bases from V and 1 base from J, with 6 bases in between. Germline loops: CDR1 SGHVS, CDR2 FQNEAQ. This CDR3 has 15 residues. Each CDR3 protein gets one entry after TCRdb re-called the 5' RACE reads with MiXCR. The sample shows some 29,000 distinct CDR3 sequences, about 5% of them seen only once. The clonotype originates from a man younger than 40 who received the YFV17D yellow fever vaccine. The gene calls are TRBV7-8 and TRBJ2-2; no firm D call. The source material was CD8+ T cells sorted from PBMCs, sampled 10 days after the yellow fever booster vaccination. The CDR3 bases are TGTGCCAGCAGCTTAGCGCGACTGAACACCGGGGAGCTGTTTTTT. Translation: CASSLARLNTGELFF.